These T cell receptor beta chains were read from a single sample in a study of blood T cell repertoires in COVID-19. The assay was immunoSEQ multiplex PCR, and TCRdb's table has in-frame clones only and misses some. The profile shows more than 60,000 clones, more than 70% of them singletons. The sample comprised peripheral blood. These receptor sequences come from a woman in her 50s with active or convalescent COVID-19. Each CDR3 is given with its conserved first and last residue. The order of the fields is V gene, D gene, J gene, clone size, CDR3 protein, CDR3 DNA. The D gene is left open where the match is weak. Clone size is given for some rows only: seen once, a few or many times, or a class if the clone is expanded.

V: TRBV7-3; D: TRBD2; J: TRBJ2-5; size: -; CDR3: CASSRTSGSQETQYF; DNA: TGTGCCAGCAGCCGGACTAGCGGGAGCCAAGAGACCCAGTACTTC
V: TRBV5-1; D: TRBD1; J: TRBJ2-2; size: -; CDR3: CASSWDRPTGELFF; DNA: TGCGCCAGCAGCTGGGACAGACCCACCGGGGAGCTGTTTTTT
V: TRBV24-1; D: -; J: TRBJ2-6; size: -; CDR3: CATSESGQYSGANVLTF; DNA: TGTGCCACCAGTGAATCCGGACAATACTCTGGGGCCAACGTCCTGACTTTC
V: TRBV11-2; D: -; J: TRBJ2-5; size: -; CDR3: CASSSHPRSEETQYF; DNA: TGTGCCAGCAGCTCCCATCCGCGGTCAGAAGAGACCCAGTACTTC
V: TRBV19; D: TRBD1; J: TRBJ1-1; size: -; CDR3: CASSKTGTEAFF; DNA: TGTGCCAGTAGCAAGACAGGGACTGAAGCTTTCTTT
V: TRBV2; D: TRBD2; J: TRBJ2-1; size: -; CDR3: CASSPGLAGVNNEQFF; DNA: TGTGCCAGCAGCCCCGGACTAGCGGGAGTCAACAATGAGCAGTTCTTC
V: TRBV19; D: TRBD1; J: TRBJ1-5; size: -; CDR3: CASRNGQGVYQPQHF; DNA: TGTGCCAGTAGGAATGGACAGGGCGTTTATCAGCCCCAGCATTTT
V: TRBV6-1; D: TRBD1; J: TRBJ2-1; size: -; CDR3: CASSERKTGTGRFNEQFF; DNA: TGTGCCAGCAGTGAAAGAAAGACCGGGACAGGGAGGTTTAATGAGCAGTTCTTC
V: TRBV4-2; D: TRBD2; J: TRBJ2-5; size: -; CDR3: CASSQGASGGIEETQYF; DNA: TGTGCCAGCAGCCAAGGGGCTAGCGGGGGAATCGAAGAGACCCAGTACTTC
V: TRBV29-1; D: -; J: TRBJ2-7; size: -; CDR3: CSVLRSGYGDEQYF; DNA: TGCAGCGTCCTTAGGTCTGGATACGGGGACGAGCAGTACTTC
V: TRBV12-5; D: TRBD2; J: TRBJ2-7; size: -; CDR3: CASGLAGGGSYEQYF; DNA: TGTGCTAGTGGACTAGCGGGAGGCGGGTCCTACGAGCAGTACTTC
V: TRBV7-3; D: TRBD2; J: TRBJ2-5; size: -; CDR3: CASSALGTSQETQYF; DNA: TGTGCCAGCAGTGCGTTGGGGACTAGTCAAGAGACCCAGTACTTC
V: TRBV3-1/TRBV3-2; D: -; J: TRBJ1-1; size: -; CDR3: CASSHHRGQGPYTEAFF; DNA: TGTGCCAGCAGCCATCACCGAGGTCAGGGGCCTTACACTGAAGCTTTCTTT
V: TRBV5-1; D: -; J: TRBJ1-3; size: -; CDR3: CASSSEAGNTIYF; DNA: TGCGCCAGCAGCTCCGAGGCTGGAAACACCATATATTTT
V: TRBV29-1; D: TRBD2; J: TRBJ2-1; size: -; CDR3: CSVVSGKDNEQFF; DNA: TGCAGCGTTGTTAGCGGGAAGGACAATGAGCAGTTCTTC
V: TRBV2; D: TRBD1; J: TRBJ1-5; size: -; CDR3: CASSEGTGYQPQHF; DNA: TGTGCCAGCAGCGAAGGGACAGGGTATCAGCCCCAGCATTTT
V: TRBV7-9; D: TRBD2; J: TRBJ2-3; size: once; CDR3: CASSRILTGTSDGADTQYF; DNA: TGTGCCAGCAGCCGTATCTTAACCGGGACTAGCGACGGAGCAGATACGCAGTATTTT
V: TRBV15; D: TRBD2; J: TRBJ2-1; size: -; CDR3: CATSRRRLAGGMNEQFF; DNA: TGTGCCACCAGCAGACGCCGACTAGCGGGAGGTATGAATGAGCAGTTCTTC
V: TRBV19; D: -; J: TRBJ1-4; size: -; CDR3: CASSITHTTNEKLFF; DNA: TGTGCCAGTAGTATAACACATACAACTAATGAAAAACTGTTTTTT
V: TRBV5-1; D: TRBD1; J: TRBJ2-1; size: -; CDR3: CASSSAATGGTYNEQFF; DNA: TGCGCCAGCAGCTCCGCCGCGACAGGGGGGACCTACAATGAGCAGTTCTTC
V: TRBV7-7; D: -; J: TRBJ2-2; size: once; CDR3: CASSLRENTGELFF; DNA: TGTGCTAGCAGCTTACGGGAGAACACCGGGGAGCTGTTTTTT
V: TRBV29-1; D: -; J: TRBJ2-1; size: -; CDR3: CSVVGTPTSVEQFF; DNA: TGCAGCGTTGTGGGGACACCCACTAGCGTTGAGCAGTTCTTC
V: TRBV12-2; D: -; J: TRBJ1-1; size: -; CDR3: CASRLVRWQGKVEAFF; DNA: TGTGCAAGTCGCTTAGTACGTTGGCAGGGGAAGGTGGAAGCTTTCTTT
V: TRBV29-1; D: -; J: TRBJ2-5; size: -; CDR3: CSVEKGSSAQETQYF; DNA: TGCAGCGTTGAAAAAGGGAGCTCAGCACAAGAGACCCAGTACTTC
V: TRBV6-6; D: -; J: TRBJ2-1; size: -; CDR3: CATQPGQYYNEQFF; DNA: TGTGCCACCCAGCCGGGACAATACTACAATGAGCAGTTCTTC
V: TRBV3-1/TRBV3-2; D: TRBD2; J: TRBJ2-3; size: -; CDR3: CASSQAQAGRRADTQYF; DNA: TGTGCCAGCAGCCAAGCCCAAGCGGGAAGGAGGGCAGATACGCAGTATTTT
V: TRBV9; D: -; J: TRBJ1-6; size: -; CDR3: CASSSQAGESNYSPLHF; DNA: TGTGCCAGCAGCTCCCAAGCAGGGGAATCCAATTATTCACCCCTCCACTTT
V: TRBV2; D: -; J: TRBJ2-2; size: -; CDR3: CASSEEGVGTGELFF; DNA: TGTGCCAGCAGTGAAGAGGGAGTTGGCACCGGGGAGCTGTTTTTT
V: TRBV2; D: TRBD2; J: TRBJ2-3; size: -; CDR3: CASLREPRTDTQYF; DNA: TGTGCCAGCTTGCGGGAGCCGCGCACAGATACGCAGTATTTT
V: TRBV29-1; D: -; J: TRBJ2-7; size: -; CDR3: CSVESLAGNYEQYF; DNA: TGCAGCGTTGAAAGTCTAGCAGGAAACTACGAGCAGTACTTC
V: TRBV24-1; D: -; J: TRBJ2-5; size: once; CDR3: CATSDSASGSTWGTQYF; DNA: TGTGCCACCAGTGATTCCGCCAGCGGTTCTACCTGGGGGACCCAGTACTTC
V: TRBV6-5; D: TRBD1; J: TRBJ1-2; size: -; CDR3: CAIQETGVPRAGYTF; DNA: TGTGCCATACAGGAGACAGGGGTTCCGCGAGCCGGCTACACCTTC
V: TRBV5-1; D: TRBD1; J: TRBJ1-2; size: -; CDR3: CASTTGEEYYGYTF; DNA: TGCGCCAGCACGACAGGGGAGGAGTACTATGGCTACACCTTC
V: TRBV9; D: -; J: TRBJ2-2; size: once; CDR3: CASSVVANTGELFF; DNA: TGTGCCAGCAGCGTAGTAGCGAACACCGGGGAGCTGTTTTTT
V: TRBV19; D: -; J: TRBJ1-1; size: few; CDR3: CASSIAVNTEAFF; DNA: TGTGCCAGTAGTATAGCGGTGAACACTGAAGCTTTCTTT
V: TRBV2; D: -; J: TRBJ1-5; size: -; CDR3: CASSVTVNRPQHF; DNA: TGTGCCAGCAGTGTAACAGTTAATCGCCCCCAGCATTTT
V: TRBV6-4; D: -; J: TRBJ2-1; size: -; CDR3: CASNRGNSYNEQFF; DNA: TGTGCCAGCAACCGCGGGAATTCCTACAATGAGCAGTTCTTC
V: TRBV10-3; D: -; J: TRBJ1-2; size: -; CDR3: CAISDRGEGYGYTF; DNA: TGTGCCATCAGTGACAGGGGAGAGGGGTATGGCTACACCTTC
V: TRBV3-1/TRBV3-2; D: -; J: TRBJ2-7; size: -; CDR3: CASSPRVEVHEQYF; DNA: TGTGCCAGCAGCCCACGCGTGGAGGTTCACGAGCAGTACTTC
V: TRBV10-3; D: TRBD2; J: TRBJ2-2; size: -; CDR3: CATSGLAVNTGELFF; DNA: TGTGCCACCTCGGGACTAGCGGTTAACACCGGGGAGCTGTTTTTT
V: TRBV29-1; D: -; J: TRBJ2-5; size: -; CDR3: CSALPAERRGQETQYF; DNA: TGCAGCGCCCTCCCCGCGGAGAGAAGGGGGCAAGAGACCCAGTACTTC
V: TRBV5-8; D: -; J: TRBJ1-5; size: few; CDR3: CASSPFGGSNQPQHF; DNA: TGTGCCAGCAGCCCGTTTGGGGGGAGCAATCAGCCCCAGCATTTT
V: TRBV27; D: -; J: TRBJ2-7; size: -; CDR3: CASSFFGGNSNEQYF; DNA: TGTGCCAGCAGTTTCTTCGGCGGGAATAGCAACGAGCAGTACTTC
V: TRBV2; D: TRBD2; J: TRBJ2-7; size: -; CDR3: CASSGMTSGSPYEQYF; DNA: TGTGCCAGCAGTGGGATGACTAGCGGGAGCCCCTACGAGCAGTACTTC
V: TRBV27; D: TRBD2; J: TRBJ2-1; size: -; CDR3: CASRDPRTSGSDGEQFF; DNA: TGTGCCAGCAGGGACCCTAGGACTAGCGGGAGTGACGGTGAGCAGTTCTTC
V: TRBV5-1; D: TRBD2; J: TRBJ2-1; size: -; CDR3: CASSQTWTSGRLFSYNEQFF; DNA: TGCGCCAGCAGCCAGACCTGGACTAGCGGGAGGTTATTCTCCTACAATGAGCAGTTCTTC
V: TRBV19; D: TRBD2; J: TRBJ2-3; size: -; CDR3: CASSLPLAELSTDTQYF; DNA: TGTGCCAGTAGTCTCCCCCTAGCGGAACTTAGCACAGATACGCAGTATTTT
V: TRBV9; D: -; J: TRBJ2-7; size: -; CDR3: CASSAHDRSSYEQYF; DNA: TGTGCCAGCAGCGCGCATGACAGGTCCTCCTACGAGCAGTACTTC
V: TRBV11-2; D: -; J: TRBJ2-1; size: -; CDR3: CASSADYLDEQFF; DNA: TGTGCCAGCAGCGCTGACTACTTGGATGAGCAGTTCTTC
V: TRBV20-1; D: -; J: TRBJ1-3; size: -; CDR3: CSGHSGNTIYF; DNA: TGCAGTGGACACTCTGGAAACACCATATATTTT
V: TRBV10-3; D: -; J: TRBJ2-7; size: -; CDR3: CAISPGGSYEQYF; DNA: TGTGCCATCAGCCCCGGGGGCTCCTACGAGCAGTACTTC
V: TRBV11-2; D: -; J: TRBJ1-2; size: once; CDR3: CASNRGGDGYTF; DNA: TGTGCCAGCAACCGGGGGGGGGATGGCTACACCTTC
V: TRBV19; D: -; J: TRBJ2-3; size: -; CDR3: CASSSLMWRDTQYF; DNA: TGTGCCAGTAGTTCCTTAATGTGGAGGGATACGCAGTATTTT
V: TRBV29-1; D: TRBD2; J: TRBJ2-3; size: -; CDR3: CSGWPGTSGEGGTDTQYF; DNA: TGCAGCGGCTGGCCCGGGACTAGCGGGGAGGGTGGCACAGATACGCAGTATTTT
V: TRBV9; D: TRBD2; J: TRBJ2-1; size: -; CDR3: CASSPQRGTYNEQFF; DNA: TGTGCCAGCAGCCCCCAGCGGGGGACCTACAATGAGCAGTTCTTC
V: TRBV7-6; D: -; J: TRBJ1-1; size: -; CDR3: CASSFGGLNTEAFF; DNA: TGTGCCAGCAGCTTCGGGGGGCTGAACACTGAAGCTTTCTTT
V: TRBV28; D: TRBD2; J: TRBJ2-7; size: -; CDR3: CASSVLAGGPYEQYF; DNA: TGTGCCAGCAGTGTCCTAGCGGGAGGGCCCTACGAGCAGTACTTC
V: TRBV24-1; D: TRBD2; J: TRBJ2-3; size: -; CDR3: CATSNFRTSGNSDTQYF; DNA: TGTGCCACCAGTAATTTTCGGACTAGCGGGAATTCAGATACGCAGTATTTT
V: TRBV4-1; D: TRBD2; J: TRBJ2-1; size: -; CDR3: CASSQEGTSGNNEQFF; DNA: TGCGCCAGCAGCCAAGAGGGGACTAGCGGGAACAATGAGCAGTTCTTC